A single sample is the source of the 25 T cell receptor beta chains below, sequenced in a study of shared clonotypes between healthy human individuals. Assay: immunoSEQ multiplex PCR; the TCRdb copy retains only in-frame clones and omits some. The data show about a million clones, roughly 77% seen once. Input material: memory CD4+ T cells from PBMCs. As for subset: CD45RA-negative fraction. These receptor sequences come from a man aged 18-30 years in good health. Some clones in this sample may be carry-over from other donors' samples.

V and J are TRBV4-3 and TRBJ2-6, with 7 bases that match TRBD1. CDR1 is LGHNA and CDR2 is YSLEER in the germline V gene. J gave up 3 bases and V 4 bases, and 3 bases lay outside the gene matches. CDR3 length: 15 residues. CDR3: CASSRTGVGANVLTF. The CDR3 DNA follows: TGCGCCAGCAGCCGAACAGGGGTTGGGGCCAACGTCCTGACTTTC.

V and J are TRBV2 and TRBJ1-5; maybe TRBD1 (5 bases). V dropped 3 bases and J dropped 0 bases, with 6 bases sitting between them. The CDR3 sequence is 14 residues long. The germline V gene encodes CDR1 SNHLY and CDR2 FYNNEI. Here the CDR3 reads CASSDDSSNQPQHF. The CDR3 DNA reads as TGTGCCAGCAGTGATGACAGTAGCAATCAGCCCCAGCATTTT.

The rearrangement links TRBV29-1 to TRBJ1-2; a possible D gene is TRBD1 (5 bases). Trimming took 4 bases from V and 0 from J, leaving 9 bases between them. This CDR3 region has 13 residues. Per the germline V gene, CDR1 is SQVTM and CDR2 is ANQGSEA. In DNA, the CDR3 is TGCAGCGTTGTAAGGGACTCTAACTATGGCTACACCTTC. This encodes CSVVRDSNYGYTF.

The rearrangement links TRBV7-2 to TRBJ2-3; D not resolved. Germline V gene data show CDR1 as SGHTA and CDR2 as FQGNSA. This CDR3 contains 12 residues. V dropped 5 bases and J dropped 5 bases, with 8 bases sitting between them. The CDR3 loop reads CASSDRLDTQYF. In nucleotides, the CDR3 is TGTGCCAGCAGCGACCGCTTAGATACGCAGTATTTT.

This clone was picked up a small number of times. The chain carries TRBV11-1 and TRBJ1-1, with D uncertain. Germline values: CDR1 SGHAT, CDR2 FQDESV (reference sequence). Trimming stripped 5 bases from V and 8 bases from J, with 15 bases between. The CDR3 has 13 residues. For the CDR3, the DNA is TGTGCCAGCAGCGTGCCTCGGGGAATAGAAGCTTTCTTT. Translated: CASSVPRGIEAFF. Variable domain in full (rest from reference TRBV11-1 and TRBJ1-1): EAEVAQSPRYKITEKSQAVAFWCDPISGHATLYWYRQILGQGPELLVQFQDESVVDDSQLPKDRFSAERLKGVDSTLKIQPAELGDSAMYLCASSVPRGIEAFFGQGTRLTVV.

The gene calls are TRBV4-2 and TRBJ2-1; no clear D gene. The ends were cut back, 1 base at V and 2 bases at J, with 6 bases in the middle. The CDR3 sequence is 14 residues long. Germline CDR1 reads LGHNA; CDR2 reads YNFKEQ. CDR3: CASSQVTPYNEQFF. The CDR3 bases are TGTGCCAGCAGCCAAGTCACCCCCTACAATGAGCAGTTCTTC.

J is TRBJ2-7 and V is TRBV4-1; the match to TRBD1 covers 7 bases. CDR3 length: 15 amino acids. Looked up from germline, CDR1 is MGHRA and CDR2 is YSYEKL. J lost 4 bases, V lost 3 bases, and 9 bases had no gene match. The CDR3 DNA follows: TGCGCCAGCAGCCAGGTTAAGGGACAGATTTACGAGCAGTACTTC. This gives the protein CASSQVKGQIYEQYF.

V and J are TRBV10-3 and TRBJ2-3; D is unclear. With 0 bases removed from V and 0 bases from J, the gap between germline ends came to 7 bases. The CDR3 covers 15 residues. The V gene's germline CDR1 is ENHRY and CDR2 SYGVKD. CDR3 residues: CAISESLVSTDTQYF. CDR3 sequence (DNA): TGTGCCATCAGTGAGTCCCTGGTTAGCACAGATACGCAGTATTTT.

The chain recombines TRBV11-2 with TRBJ2-1; no definite D call. This CDR3 comprises 15 residues. CDR1 and CDR2 from the germline V gene are SGHAT and FQNNGV. V lost 5 bases and J 5 bases, leaving 16 bases between the germline ends. The CDR3 reads CASSPFTGRHNEQFF. The DNA for the CDR3 is TGTGCCAGCAGCCCCTTCACGGGCAGACACAATGAGCAGTTCTTC. Looking up the rest from reference TRBV11-2 and TRBJ2-1 gives the full variable domain: EAGVAQSPRYKIIEKRQSVAFWCNPISGHATLYWYQQILGQGPKLLIQFQNNGVVDDSQLPKDRFSAERLKGVDSTLKIQPAKLEDSAVYLCASSPFTGRHNEQFFGPGTRLTVL.

The chain combines TRBV11-2 with TRBJ1-2; unclear D gene. Per the germline V gene, CDR1 is SGHAT and CDR2 is FQNNGV. The CDR3 has 14 amino acids. Trimming stripped 5 bases from V and 7 bases from J, with 17 bases between. The CDR3 nucleotides read TGTGCCAGCAGCGGCGTGTGGAGGTCATCTGGCTACACCTTC. Encoded protein: CASSGVWRSSGYTF. Supplemented by reference TRBV11-2 and TRBJ1-2, the full variable domain reads EAGVAQSPRYKIIEKRQSVAFWCNPISGHATLYWYQQILGQGPKLLIQFQNNGVVDDSQLPKDRFSAERLKGVDSTLKIQPAKLEDSAVYLCASSGVWRSSGYTFGSGTRLTVV.

This clone was recorded a few times. The gene calls are TRBV27 and TRBJ2-7; a possible D gene is TRBD2 (6 bases). Trimming removed 2 bases at V and 4 bases at J, with 21 bases between. CDR1 and CDR2 from the germline V gene are MNHEY and SMNVEV (reference sequence). CDR3 length: 17 residues. CDR3 nucleotides: TGTGCCAGCAGTTTACTTGGGCAGTCCCCCCGGGGGTACGAGCAGTACTTC. Its translation: CASSLLGQSPRGYEQYF.

The chain is built from TRBV2 and TRBJ1-1; TRBD1 might be the D (6 bases). Germline loops: CDR1 SNHLY, CDR2 FYNNEI. Trimming removed 6 bases from V and 1 base from J, with 12 bases in between. The CDR3 length is 14 residues. Here the CDR3 DNA reads TGTGCCAGCAGGCGAGGACAGCCGAACACTGAAGCTTTCTTT. Translating it yields CASRRGQPNTEAFF. The variable domain in full, with the rest retrieved from reference TRBV2 and TRBJ1-1, is EPEVTQTPSHQVTQMGQEVILRCVPISNHLYFYWYRQILGQKVEFLVSFYNNEISEKSEIFDDQFSVERPDGSNFTLKIRSTKLEDSAMYFCASRRGQPNTEAFFGQGTRLTVV.

This chain uses TRBV30 with TRBJ2-3; D uncertain. With 0 bases removed from V and 1 base from J, the gap between germline ends came to 5 bases. Germline V gene lookup returns CDR1 GTSNPN and CDR2 SVGIG (reference sequence). The CDR3 has 13 amino acids. The CDR3 is CAWSVRGTDTQYF. DNA of the CDR3: TGTGCCTGGAGTGTTAGGGGCACAGATACGCAGTATTTT. The full variable domain, in which reference TRBV30 and TRBJ2-3 provide the parts outside the CDR3, is SQTIHQWPATLVQPVGSPLSLECTVEGTSNPNLYWYRQAAGRGLQLLFYSVGIGQISSEVPQNLSASRPQDRQFILSSKKLLLSDSGFYLCAWSVRGTDTQYFGPGTRLTVL.

The chain recombines TRBV7-2 with TRBJ1-1; a possible D gene is TRBD1 (6 bases). The CDR3 loop spans 15 amino acids. With 5 bases removed from V and 7 bases from J, the gap between germline ends came to 20 bases. Germline V gene data show CDR1 as SGHTA and CDR2 as FQGNSA. CDR3 protein: CASSPKGGRPFEAFF. The CDR3 DNA follows: TGTGCCAGCAGCCCTAAGGGGGGCCGCCCGTTTGAAGCTTTCTTT.

On this clone: The same CDR3 can be traced to other DNA sequences in this sample. The gene calls are TRBV20-1 and TRBJ2-1; TRBD2 matches 7 bases. The CDR3 length is 11 residues. With 6 bases clipped from V and 4 bases from J, the junction kept 0 bases outside the gene matches. In germline, CDR1 is DFQATT, CDR2 SNEGSKA (reference sequence). CDR3 protein: CSARGYNEQFF. CDR3 coding DNA: TGCAGTGCGCGGGGGTACAATGAGCAGTTCTTC.

The chain has TRBV6-6 and TRBJ2-7; D may be TRBD2 (5 bases). CDR3 length: 12 residues. Germline V CDR1 and CDR2: MNHNY, SVGAGI (reference sequence). Trimming removed 6 bases from V and 5 bases from J, with 11 bases in between. CDR3: CASSSQRNEQYF. CDR3 DNA sequence: TGTGCCAGCAGCTCTCAGCGGAACGAGCAGTACTTC.

With respect to this clone: Other DNA sequences in this sample translate to the same CDR3. The V and J genes are TRBV5-1 and TRBJ2-7; perhaps TRBD1 as D (6 bases). This CDR3 region has 14 residues. Per germline, CDR1 SGHRS and CDR2 YFSETQ. V dropped 0 bases and J dropped 2 bases, with 9 bases sitting between them. CDR3 sequence (DNA): TGCGCCAGCAGCTTGGACAGGGCCACCTACGAGCAGTACTTC. Its protein product is CASSLDRATYEQYF. Together with reference TRBV5-1 and TRBJ2-7, the CDR3 gives the full variable domain: KAGVTQTPRYLIKTRGQQVTLSCSPISGHRSVSWYQQTPGQGLQFLFEYFSETQRNKGNFPGRFSGRQFSNSRSEMNVSTLELGDSALYLCASSLDRATYEQYFGPGTRLTVT.

The chain uses TRBV11-2 and TRBJ1-1, with TRBD1 matching over 12 bases. Germline values: CDR1 SGHAT, CDR2 FQNNGV. The V gene end was trimmed by 5 bases and the J gene end by 11 bases; junction bases not matched to a gene: 9. This CDR3 comprises 14 residues. Written as DNA, the CDR3 is TGTGCCAGCAGCCCGCCGGGACAGGGGGCCGGCGCTTTCTTT. Protein sequence: CASSPPGQGAGAFF.

The chain uses TRBV5-7 and TRBJ2-5, with a possible D match to TRBD2 (7 bases). TRBV5-7 is noted as an ORF with a role that remains uncertain. Trimming took off 2 bases at V and 4 bases at J, with 12 bases between the two ends. The CDR3 runs 14 residues. CDR3 bases: TGTGCCAGCAGCTTTGGGGGGGCTCCAGAGACCCAGTACTTC. Protein: CASSFGGAPETQYF.

About this clone itself: This specimen includes other DNA sequences encoding the same CDR3. V gene TRBV2 combines with J gene TRBJ2-7; D unclear. Germline CDR1 is SNHLY and CDR2 is FYNNEI. CDR3 length: 11 residues. Trimming removed 4 bases at V and 4 bases at J, with 5 bases between. The CDR3 here is CASSGYYEQYF. The CDR3 nucleotides are TGTGCCAGCAGTGGTTATTACGAGCAGTACTTC.

The CDR3 sequence: CASSPKGQVSSQPQHF. The CDR3 coding sequence is TGTGCCAGCAGCCCAAAGGGACAGGTAAGTAGCCAGCCCCAGCATTTT. J is TRBJ1-5 and V is TRBV7-9; TRBD1 matches at 8 bases. Germline values: CDR1 SEHNR, CDR2 FQNEAQ (reference sequence). The V and J ends lost 5 bases and 7 bases, in that order; junction bases with no gene match: 13. This CDR3 has 16 amino acids.

CDR3 DNA sequence: TGCGCCAGCAGCGCGCGGCCACCCGGGACAGGGGGCTACGGGGAGCTGTTTTTT. Protein sequence: CASSARPPGTGGYGELFF. The rearrangement links TRBV5-1 to TRBJ2-2; TRBD1 matches 12 bases. Germline CDR1 SGHRS, CDR2 YFSETQ. Losses at the gene ends were 4 bases for V and 7 bases for J; bases not matched to a gene: 14. This CDR3 has 18 amino acids. The variable domain in full, completed from reference TRBV5-1 and TRBJ2-2, reads KAGVTQTPRYLIKTRGQQVTLSCSPISGHRSVSWYQQTPGQGLQFLFEYFSETQRNKGNFPGRFSGRQFSNSRSEMNVSTLELGDSALYLCASSARPPGTGGYGELFFGEGSRLTVL.

About this clone: Other DNA sequences in this specimen translate into the identical CDR3. The V call is TRBV5-1, the J call TRBJ1-5; possibly TRBD1 for D (6 bases). The CDR3 is 14 amino acids. Trimming left V 5 bases short and J 0 bases short, with 9 bases between. Looked up from germline, CDR1 is SGHRS and CDR2 is YFSETQ. CDR3 in amino acids: CASRPDSSNQPQHF. The CDR3 DNA sequence: TGCGCCAGCAGGCCGGACAGTAGCAATCAGCCCCAGCATTTT.

The genes are TRBV13 and TRBJ2-7, with TRBD1 identical over 7 bases. Germline CDR1 PRHDT, CDR2 FYEKMQ (reference sequence). V was clipped by 5 bases and J by 1 base; unmatched bases: 8. CDR3 length: 15 amino acids. For the CDR3, the DNA is TGTGCCAGCAGCCCCACAGGGGTTTTGTCCTACGAGCAGTACTTC. Amino acid sequence: CASSPTGVLSYEQYF.

The J gene is TRBJ2-7, the V gene TRBV6-1; TRBD2 matches at 8 bases. Germline V gene sequence: CDR1 MNHNS, CDR2 SASEGT. The CDR3 length is 14 residues. Trimming took 6 bases from V and 2 from J; bases not matched to a gene: 6. For the CDR3, the DNA is TGTGCCAGCAGACCGGGACTAGGAGCCTACGAGCAGTACTTC. It is translated as CASRPGLGAYEQYF.